The 5 T cell receptor beta chains presented below share a single source sample, sequenced in a study of tumor-infiltrating lymphocytes in localized non-small cell lung cancer. Assay: immunoSEQ multiplex PCR; the TCRdb copy retains only in-frame clones and omits some. The sample shows 9,500 to 15,000 clones, over 70% of them seen only once. Sequencing was done on a sample of lung tumor tissue. Source of these receptors: a human donor with non-small cell lung cancer.

The rearrangement links TRBV7-2 to TRBJ1-2; D call uncertain. Germline loops: CDR1 SGHTA, CDR2 FQGNSA. V lost 4 bases, J lost 4 bases, and 16 bases lay in between. This CDR3 is 15 amino acids long. The CDR3 nucleotides read TGTGCCAGCAGCTCCTTGGCGGCAGGCTCCTATGGCTACACCTTC. The encoded protein is CASSSLAAGSYGYTF.

This chain links TRBV29-1 with TRBJ2-2, with 10 positions matching TRBD2. The CDR3 extends over 16 amino acids. CDR1 is SQVTM and CDR2 is ANQGSEA in the germline V gene. V lost 0 bases and J lost 7; bases outside the gene matches: 8. As DNA, the CDR3 is TGCAGCGTTGAAGATCCCAGCGGGGGGGAGGGCGGGGAGCTGTTTTTT. Its protein product is CSVEDPSGGEGGELFF.

This sequence joins TRBV25-1 and TRBJ1-4, with TRBD1 identical over 10 bases. There are 16 residues in the CDR3. J was trimmed by 2 bases and V by 5 bases; bases with no gene match: 5. The germline CDR1 and CDR2 sequences are MGHDK and SYGVNS. CDR3 protein: CASSRQGAATNEKLFF. Written as DNA, the CDR3 is TGTGCCAGCAGTAGACAGGGGGCGGCTACTAATGAAAAACTGTTTTTT.

V and J are TRBV7-3 and TRBJ1-2; the match to TRBD1 covers 9 bases. CDR3 size: 13 residues. Trimming took 5 bases from V and 6 from J; bases not matched to a gene: 4. CDR1 is SGHTA and CDR2 is FQGTGA in the germline V gene. CDR3 sequence (DNA): TGTGCCAGCAGCCCCCGACAGGGGGATGGCTACACCTTC. Protein sequence: CASSPRQGDGYTF.

CDR3 in DNA: TGTGCCAGCAGTTTAATTCAGGGCAGTCAGCCCCAGCATTTT. Amino acids: CASSLIQGSQPQHF. The chain is built from TRBV28 and TRBJ1-5; D perhaps matches TRBD1 (5 bases). Germline V gene data show CDR1 as MDHEN and CDR2 as SYDVKM. The CDR3 sequence is 14 residues long. Trimming took 2 bases from V and 6 from J, leaving 11 bases between them.